A single sample is the source of the 14 T cell receptor beta chains below, sequenced in a study of T cell responses to AZD1222 COVID-19 vaccine. Clones were sequenced by immunoSEQ multiplex PCR, and TCRdb holds only the in-frame ones, with some missing. The repertoire has some 100,000 clones, 80% to 90% of them found once; the top ten carry around 3.2%. The sequenced sample was peripheral blood, obtained on day 0 of AZD1222 vaccination. The receptor set was obtained from an adult in good health.

The table lists this clone with a few counts. This sequence joins TRBV6-1 and TRBJ1-6; D is uncertain. CDR1 and CDR2 (germline): MNHNS, SASEGT. The CDR3 length is 16 residues. The germline V and J ends were trimmed by 4 bases and 0 bases, with 10 bases remaining between them. The DNA for the CDR3 is TGTGCCAGCAGTGGTATAGAACACTCCTATAATTCACCCCTCCACTTT. Encoded protein: CASSGIEHSYNSPLHF.

The gene calls are TRBV27 and TRBJ2-2; D remains unclear. V was trimmed by 8 bases and J by 4 bases, leaving 8 bases between them. The germline CDR1 and CDR2 sequences are MNHEY and SMNVEV (reference sequence). The CDR3 length is 12 residues. The CDR3 loop reads CASSTPTGELFF. The CDR3 DNA follows: TGTGCCAGCTCGACCCCCACCGGGGAGCTGTTTTTT.

J is TRBJ2-3 and V is TRBV4-1, with D tentatively TRBD2 (5 bases). The CDR3 length is 17 residues. Trimming took 0 bases from V and 0 from J, leaving 13 bases between them. The germline gives CDR1 MGHRA, CDR2 YSYEKL. The chain's CDR3 is CASSQEWGDPSTDTQYF. DNA of the CDR3: TGCGCCAGCAGCCAAGAGTGGGGAGACCCAAGCACAGATACGCAGTATTTT.

V and J are TRBV6-6 and TRBJ1-3, with 7 bases identical to TRBD1. With 6 bases clipped from V and 7 bases from J, the junction kept 12 bases outside the gene matches. The CDR3 runs to 15 residues. Germline V gene data show CDR1 as MNHNY and CDR2 as SVGAGI (reference sequence). This CDR3 reads CASSPGQSWGNTIYF. The CDR3 DNA reads TGTGCCAGCAGCCCGGGACAGAGCTGGGGGAACACCATATATTTT.

The chain links TRBV7-2 to TRBJ1-2; 8 bases line up with TRBD1. The CDR3 has 14 amino acids. The V gene end was trimmed by 3 bases and the J gene end by 5 bases; junction bases not matched to a gene: 5. In germline, CDR1 is SGHTA, CDR2 FQGNSA. In nucleotides, the CDR3 is TGTGCCAGCAGCTTGGATACAGGGGGATATGGCTACACCTTC. Amino acid sequence: CASSLDTGGYGYTF.

This clone turned up a few times. J is TRBJ2-7 and V is TRBV5-6, with TRBD1 identical over 8 bases. The germline V gene encodes CDR1 SGHDT and CDR2 YYEEEE. V gave up 4 bases and J gave up 0 bases; unmatched junction bases: 6. CDR3 length equals 15 residues. CDR3 DNA: TGTGCCAGCAGCGCCGGACAGGGCGGCTCCTACGAGCAGTACTTC. Residues: CASSAGQGGSYEQYF.

V and J are TRBV5-6 and TRBJ1-6; the D gene is possibly TRBD1 (6 bases). V was trimmed by 4 bases and J by 6 bases, leaving 17 bases between them. This CDR3 is 16 amino acids long. From germline, CDR1 is SGHDT and CDR2 YYEEEE. CDR3 bases: TGTGCCAGCAGCCTAAGGGGGGCGACCCTTAATTCACCCCTCCACTTT. Its translation is CASSLRGATLNSPLHF.

The genes are TRBV9 and TRBJ1-6; TRBD1 might be the D (6 bases). CDR1 and CDR2 from the germline V gene are SGDLS and YYNGEE. The CDR3 has 14 amino acids. Trimming removed 3 bases at V and 9 bases at J, with 13 bases between. CDR3 DNA sequence: TGTGCCAGCAGCGCCGATACAGGGCGTTCACCCCTCCACTTT. This codes for CASSADTGRSPLHF.

The chain uses TRBV19 and TRBJ2-1; possible D gene TRBD2, 7 bases. Germline V gives CDR1 LNHDA, CDR2 SQIVND (reference sequence). The germline V and J ends were trimmed by 5 bases and 8 bases, with 19 bases remaining between them. The CDR3 is 15 amino acids. As DNA, the CDR3 is TGTGCCAGTAGTTTGGGGGGGGGCGCGACCTATGAGCAGTTCTTC. As protein: CASSLGGGATYEQFF.

This chain links TRBV6-5 with TRBJ2-3; D remains ambiguous. CDR3 size: 14 residues. Germline CDR1 reads MNHEY; CDR2 reads SVGAGI. V lost 0 bases and J lost 2, with 6 bases in between. For the CDR3, the DNA is TGTGCCAGCAGTTACTCAGCCCACACAGATACGCAGTATTTT. It encodes CASSYSAHTDTQYF.

The sample holds one count of this clone. V usage is TRBV19 and J usage is TRBJ2-7; 7 nucleotides align to TRBD1. The CDR3 runs to 14 residues. The germline V gene has CDR1 LNHDA and CDR2 SQIVND (reference sequence). V shed 6 bases, J shed 3 bases, and the junction held 8 bases outside the gene matches. The CDR3 sequence is CASSSNRGRYEQYF. CDR3 DNA sequence: TGTGCCAGTAGCTCAAACAGGGGACGCTACGAGCAGTACTTC.

CDR3 sequence: CSVENLVGTEAFF. The CDR3 region has the DNA TGCAGCGTTGAAAACCTAGTCGGCACTGAAGCTTTCTTT. V is TRBV29-1 and J is TRBJ1-1, with no clear D. The germline V and J ends were trimmed by 2 bases and 4 bases, with 11 bases remaining between them. CDR3 size: 13 residues. Looked up from germline, CDR1 is SQVTM and CDR2 is ANQGSEA.

Only one count was recorded for this clone. The chain couples TRBV19 to TRBJ1-2; tentative D call: TRBD1 (5 bases). Trimming took off 1 base at V and 7 bases at J, with 13 bases between the two ends. Germline values: CDR1 LNHDA, CDR2 SQIVND (reference sequence). The CDR3 is 14 residues long. The CDR3 spells CASSIGGSPSGYTF. CDR3 DNA sequence: TGTGCCAGTAGTATAGGGGGGTCCCCCTCTGGCTACACCTTC.

The chain combines TRBV6-6 with TRBJ2-7, with D maybe TRBD2 (5 bases). V was pared by 5 bases and J by 2 bases, with 10 bases between. CDR1 and CDR2 (germline): MNHNY, SVGAGI (reference sequence). The CDR3 is 13 residues long. The CDR3 sequence: CASSQRVTYEQYF. CDR3 coding DNA: TGTGCCAGCAGTCAGAGGGTTACCTACGAGCAGTACTTC.